This entry is about one T cell receptor beta chain. The target antigen is unknown. This entry belongs to a study of cytomegalovirus exposure and HLA in healthy donors. Turning to the study itself: Later, an analysis reported that the approximately 120 validation repertoires had used the same platform as the approximately 690 first-cohort repertoires.

CDR1 and CDR2 (germline): SGHRS, YFSETQ. Unmatched junction bases numbered 14, after V lost 4 bases and J lost 3 bases. The CDR3 sequence is 17 residues long. TCRdb's copy holds only in-frame clones and misses some; the assay was immunoSEQ multiplex PCR. Of more than 45,000 clones in the sample, 89% are singletons; the top ten hold roughly 15%. The study's findings and limits: The study found most TCR sequences rare, yet found some public TCRs in many donors. A later analysis found first-cohort TCR clusters tended to co-occur in the roughly 120 validation repertoires.

The source of this sequence is a woman younger than 35 in good health and CMV-seronegative. Sequencing used PBMCs. The chain recombines TRBV5-1 with TRBJ2-7, with 9 bases lining up with TRBD1. The CDR3 loop is CASSTGQGPLRFYEQYF. Here the CDR3 DNA reads TGCGCCAGCAGCACGGGACAGGGACCGCTTCGATTCTACGAGCAGTACTTC.